This TCR beta chain derives from a study of blood T cell repertoires in COVID-19. Overall study: The samples span acute and convalescent COVID-19 from the United States, Italy and Spain. From T cells, B-cell-depleted T cells, or PBMCs came the material, which was cDNA or gDNA.

Original analysis: Amplifying reference gene primers gave estimates of nucleated cell counts. This table comes from immunoSEQ multiplex PCR, and its TCRdb copy is limited to in-frame clones, with some not included. The V and J calls and clone size are taken from that table; D and trimming were inferred from the DNA. The sample has approximately 92,000 clones, around 80% seen once. Germline V gene sequence: CDR1 LGHDT, CDR2 YNNKEL (reference sequence). The CDR3 covers 20 residues. Trimming cost V 4 bases and J 4 bases; bases outside gene matches: 14. The chain recombines TRBV3-1 (or the pseudogene TRBV3-2) with TRBJ2-1; 15 bases match TRBD2. This TCR was recovered from a man aged 60 to 69 with acute or convalescent COVID-19. Sequencing was done on a sample of peripheral blood. This CDR3 reads CASSPGFGLAGGGNYNEQFF. In DNA form, the CDR3 reads TGTGCCAGCAGCCCCGGTTTCGGACTAGCGGGGGGGGGCAATTACAATGAGCAGTTCTTC.